These 29 T cell receptor beta chains share one sample of origin, sequenced in a study of metastatic and nonmetastatic thyroid tumors. TCRdb re-clonotyped the PCR reads via MiXCR. The table records about 69,000 clones, over 12% of them present only once. All patients were treatment-naive before thyroid surgery. The sample taken for sequencing was blood. The receptors derive from a male donor with papillary thyroid cancer or a benign thyroid nodule (not recorded which). Some clones in this sample may be carry-over from other donors' samples.

Comment on this clone: A junction boundary mismatches the germline segment, possibly from a read error. This chain links TRBV4-1 with TRBJ2-5; perhaps TRBD2 as D (5 bases). Germline V CDR1 and CDR2: MGHRA, YSYEKL. The CDR3 spans 18 residues. The CDR3: CTSSQDSWSGWAQETQYF. In DNA, the CDR3 is TGCACCAGCAGCCAAGATAGCTGGTCGGGGTGGGCCCAAGAGACCCAGTACTTC.

In regard to this clone: An end of the junction differs from the germline gene, which may be a read error. The chain carries TRBV5-1 and TRBJ1-2, with TRBD1 matching over 7 bases. Germline V gene lookup returns CDR1 SGHRS and CDR2 YFSETQ. The CDR3 runs to 15 residues. In DNA, the CDR3 is TGCGCCAGTAGCTCATCCGGGACAGTGTTCTATGGCTACACCTTC. Translated: CASSSSGTVFYGYTF. The complete variable domain, with remaining parts taken from reference TRBV5-1 and TRBJ1-2, reads KAGVTQTPRYLIKTRGQQVTLSCSPISGHRSVSWYQQTPGQGLQFLFEYFSETQRNKGNFPGRFSGRQFSNSRSEMNVSTLELGDSALYLCASSSSGTVFYGYTFGSGTRLTVV.

This chain links TRBV20-1 with TRBJ2-1; 10 nucleotides match TRBD2. The trim removed 2 bases at V and 0 bases at J, leaving 7 bases unmatched. The CDR3 sequence is 17 residues long. Germline CDR1 and CDR2: DFQATT and SNEGSKA (reference sequence). CDR3 in amino acids: CSARPLAGVSSYNEQFF. CDR3 nucleotide sequence: TGCAGTGCTAGACCCCTAGCGGGAGTATCCTCCTACAATGAGCAGTTCTTC.

In its sample, this clone was seen a few times. The junction and the germline gene differ at one end; a read error may be behind it. The rearrangement links TRBV27 to TRBJ2-7; D tentatively reads TRBD1 or TRBD2 (6 bases each). The CDR3 loop spans 13 amino acids. Germline values: CDR1 MNHEY, CDR2 SMNVEV (reference sequence). CDR3 in amino acids: CASSVAGHYERYF. The CDR3 DNA reads as TGTGCCAGCAGCGTGGCGGGACACTACGAGCGGTACTTC.

This clone was counted many times. This chain uses TRBV19 with TRBJ1-2; 7 positions match TRBD1. Germline V CDR1 and CDR2: LNHDA, SQIVND (reference sequence). This CDR3 is built from 13 residues. Trimming cost V 4 bases and J 5 bases; bases outside gene matches: 4. The CDR3 protein is CASSTGQEYGYTF. The DNA of the CDR3 is TGTGCCAGTAGTACAGGACAGGAATATGGCTACACCTTC.

The sample holds many counts of this clone. The rearrangement joins TRBV15 to TRBJ2-7; TRBD1 matches at 7 bases. V lost 1 base to trimming and J lost 1 base; unmatched junction nucleotides: 10. This CDR3 contains 17 residues. Germline lookup yields CDR1 LNHNV and CDR2 YYDKDF (reference sequence). CDR3 amino acids: CATSRGIRDSLSYEQYF. The CDR3 DNA follows: TGTGCCACCAGCAGAGGCATCCGGGACAGCCTATCCTACGAGCAGTACTTC.

This clone was recorded once. The chain combines TRBV18 with TRBJ1-5; 9 positions match TRBD1. Germline-derived CDR1 and CDR2 are KGHSH and LQKENI. There are 16 residues in the CDR3. Losses at the gene ends were 2 bases for V and 7 bases for J; bases not matched to a gene: 9. CDR3 in amino acids: CASSPNGQGSGQPQHF. The CDR3 bases are TGTGCCAGCTCACCAAATGGACAGGGGAGTGGGCAGCCCCAGCATTTT.

This clone was counted many times. The chain links TRBV11-3 to TRBJ2-1; 7 bases map to TRBD1. The CDR3 sequence is 16 residues long. Germline-derived CDR1 and CDR2 are SGHNT and YENEEA. The J segment lost 5 bases and the V segment lost 5 bases, leaving 12 bases of the junction unmatched. DNA of the CDR3: TGTGCCAGCAGCCCTAGGTCCGGGACAGACAACAATGAGCAGTTCTTC. Translation: CASSPRSGTDNNEQFF.

Of note for this clone: At the DNA level, this CDR3 is encoded by other sequences in the same sample as well. This rearrangement joins TRBV5-1 to TRBJ2-7, with 10 bases matching TRBD1. The V gene's germline CDR1 is SGHRS and CDR2 YFSETQ. The J segment lost 5 bases and the V segment lost 4 bases, leaving 15 bases of the junction unmatched. This CDR3 is 17 amino acids long. DNA of the CDR3: TGCGCCAGCAGCGTTGGACAGGGGGGTGGCCTAACCCACGAGCAGTACTTC. It translates to CASSVGQGGGLTHEQYF.

V gene TRBV28 combines with J gene TRBJ2-3, with 13 bases aligning to TRBD2. CDR1 and CDR2 from the germline V gene are MDHEN and SYDVKM. V trimming: 5 bases; J trimming: 6 bases; junction bases outside the gene matches: 8. CDR3 length equals 16 residues. CDR3 sequence reads: CASSIVMGLAGDTQYF. CDR3 coding DNA: TGTGCCAGCAGTATCGTTATGGGACTAGCGGGGGATACGCAGTATTTT.

In its sample, this clone was seen many times. The chain is built from TRBV18 and TRBJ2-3, with TRBD2 identical over 9 bases. Germline V gene data show CDR1 as KGHSH and CDR2 as LQKENI. The CDR3 is 15 amino acids. V dropped 6 bases and J dropped 4; count of bases not matched to a gene: 8. DNA for the CDR3: TGTGCCAGCTCCCCTCCAGCGGGAGGCCCAGATACGCAGTATTTT. As protein: CASSPPAGGPDTQYF.

The chain couples TRBV20-1 to TRBJ2-1; maybe TRBD2 (7 bases). The CDR3 contains 17 residues. With 3 bases removed from V and 2 bases from J, the gap between germline ends came to 20 bases. Germline values: CDR1 DFQATT, CDR2 SNEGSKA (reference sequence). The CDR3 region is CSASGMWGRGTYNEQFF. The DNA for the CDR3 is TGCAGTGCTAGCGGAATGTGGGGGAGGGGGACCTACAATGAGCAGTTCTTC.

In its sample, this clone was seen a few times. Likely a read error: the CDR3 ends without its conserved phenylalanine or tryptophan. This chain joins TRBV27 and TRBJ1-2; D may be TRBD1 (5 bases). The CDR3 is made up of 17 amino acids. Germline-derived CDR1 and CDR2 are MNHEY and SMNVEV (reference sequence). Trimming pared 5 bases from V and 4 bases from J, leaving 23 bases between. For the CDR3, the DNA is TGTGCCAGCAGTCGGGACGTTGGATGTCCCCATTCCTATGGCTACACCCTC. Amino acids: CASSRDVGCPHSYGYTL.

At least ten counts were recorded for this clone. J is TRBJ2-1 and V is TRBV14; D is unresolved. CDR1 SGHDN and CDR2 FVKESK come from the germline V gene. This CDR3 has 13 amino acids. V dropped 0 bases and J dropped 7 bases, with 7 bases sitting between them. The CDR3 sequence is CASSQELLNEQFF. The CDR3 bases are TGTGCCAGCAGCCAAGAACTTTTAAATGAGCAGTTCTTC.

This clone was detected ten times or more. This chain joins TRBV5-1 and TRBJ2-1; no firm D call. V was clipped by 1 base and J by 9 bases, with 11 bases between them. This CDR3 contains 13 residues. Germline V gene lookup returns CDR1 SGHRS and CDR2 YFSETQ. This chain's CDR3 is CASSLLQYGEQFF. DNA of the CDR3: TGCGCCAGCAGCTTGCTACAATACGGTGAGCAGTTCTTC.

V gene TRBV20-1 combines with J gene TRBJ2-7, with D unclear. The CDR3 contains 15 residues. Deletions cut 1 base from V and 1 base from J, with 14 bases between. The germline V gene has CDR1 DFQATT and CDR2 SNEGSKA (reference sequence). The CDR3 spells CSARVTEVQSYEQYV. DNA of the CDR3: TGCAGTGCTAGAGTGACCGAAGTACAGTCCTACGAGCAGTACGTC.

The V and J genes are TRBV9 and TRBJ2-7; D is perhaps TRBD1 (6 bases). Germline loops: CDR1 SGDLS, CDR2 YYNGEE. The V end was cut by 3 bases, the J end by 3 bases, with 31 bases between. CDR3 size: 20 residues. CDR3 residues: CASSAGLGARFGPWSYEQYF. The DNA for the CDR3 is TGTGCCAGCAGCGCGGGGCTGGGGGCGCGGTTCGGACCCTGGAGCTACGAGCAGTACTTC.

This clone was observed many times. Relative to the germline gene, one junction end is altered; a read error may explain this. The chain carries TRBV27 and TRBJ1-2, with unresolved D. The CDR3 sequence is 13 residues long. Germline CDR1 and CDR2: MNHEY and SMNVEV (reference sequence). The CDR3 loop reads CASSVSQNYGYTF. The CDR3 DNA is TGTGCCAGCAGTGTATCACAAAACTATGGCTACACCTTC.

Notes on this clone: A read error may be the cause here, since a much bigger clone is one base away. V gene TRBV2 combines with J gene TRBJ2-5; D is uncertain. Germline loops: CDR1 SNHLY, CDR2 FYNNEI. The CDR3 runs 14 residues. The CDR3 DNA follows: TGTGCCAGCAGTAAAGCATGGGCCCAAGAGACCCAGTACTTC. Amino acid sequence: CASSKAWAQETQYF.

Of note for this clone: A much more abundant neighbour one base away suggests this may be a read error. Additional DNA sequences in this sample encode the identical CDR3. The V call is TRBV6-5, the J call TRBJ1-3; no clear D gene. The V gene's germline CDR1 is MNHEY and CDR2 SVGAGI. The CDR3 length is 16 residues. The CDR3 DNA sequence: TGTGCCAGCAGTTACTCAGCCTTACTCTCTGGAAGCACCATATATTTT. This encodes CASSYSALLSGSTIYF.

The gene calls are TRBV30 and TRBJ1-3; 7 nucleotides agree with TRBD1. The J segment lost 2 bases and the V segment lost 1 base, leaving 5 bases of the junction unmatched. CDR3 size: 15 residues. Germline CDR1 reads GTSNPN; CDR2 reads SVGIG (reference sequence). CDR3: CAWSANTGAGNTIYF. The CDR3 DNA sequence: TGTGCCTGGAGTGCAAATACAGGGGCTGGAAACACCATATATTTT.

The chain employs TRBV20-1 and TRBJ2-1; 13 nucleotides match TRBD2. Losses at the gene ends were 3 bases for V and 10 bases for J; bases not matched to a gene: 18. The CDR3 has 18 residues. Germline assignment: CDR1 DFQATT and CDR2 SNEGSKA (reference sequence). CDR3 in amino acids: CSARGQWSTSGRAGEQFF. DNA for the CDR3: TGCAGTGCTAGGGGACAGTGGTCAACTAGCGGGAGGGCCGGAGAGCAGTTCTTC.

This clone has at least ten counts. This rearrangement joins TRBV25-1 to TRBJ1-2; D uncertain. The germline V gene has CDR1 MGHDK and CDR2 SYGVNS. Trimming stripped 3 bases from V and 4 bases from J, with 12 bases between. The CDR3 sequence is 14 residues long. The CDR3 sequence is CASSDGSFGYGYTF. The DNA for the CDR3 is TGTGCCAGCAGTGACGGGTCCTTTGGCTATGGCTACACCTTC.

This clone was detected many times. The genes are TRBV5-1 and TRBJ2-7; 10 bases are shared with TRBD1. Germline loops: CDR1 SGHRS, CDR2 YFSETQ. V shed 6 bases, J shed 7 bases, and the junction held 10 bases outside the gene matches. The CDR3 spans 14 residues. CDR3 protein: CASKAGTGAGEQYF. The CDR3 DNA reads TGCGCCAGCAAGGCGGGGACAGGGGCGGGAGAGCAGTACTTC.

This clone was seen more than once but under ten times. A much larger clone lies one base from this, so it may be a read error. The identical CDR3 is also encoded by other nucleotide sequences in the sample. The chain links TRBV25-1 to TRBJ2-5; TRBD1 matches 8 bases. V gave up 4 bases and J gave up 3 bases; unmatched junction bases: 16. CDR3 length: 18 amino acids. Germline V gene sequence: CDR1 MGHDK, CDR2 SYGVNS. CDR3 residues: CASSGQGARFMMEETQYF. The DNA for the CDR3 is TGTGCCAGCAGTGGGCAGGGGGCGCGGTTTATGATGGAAGAGACCCAGTACTTC.

This clone came up a few times. The V gene is TRBV12-3 or TRBV12-4, the J gene TRBJ2-2; a weak D match, TRBD1 (6 bases). Trimming left V 6 bases short and J 6 bases short, with 8 bases between. This CDR3 region has 12 residues. In DNA form, the CDR3 reads TGTGCCAGCAGCCGGACAGCCGGGGAGCTGTTTTTT. Protein product: CASSRTAGELFF.

V is TRBV6-1 and J is TRBJ1-2; tentative D call: TRBD1 (6 bases). V lost 5 bases, J lost 0 bases, and 19 bases lay in between. The CDR3 spans 17 residues. The germline V gene encodes CDR1 MNHNS and CDR2 SASEGT. CDR3 in DNA: TGTGCCAGCAGTCCTTCATCTGTCGACAGGTCTAACTATGGCTACACCTTC. It yields the protein CASSPSSVDRSNYGYTF.

With regard to this clone: Since a much larger clone is just one base distant, this may be a read error. This specimen includes other DNA sequences encoding the same CDR3. The chain links TRBV10-3 to TRBJ2-3; 15 nucleotides line up with TRBD2. The V and J ends lost 5 bases and 3 bases, in that order; junction bases with no gene match: 9. Germline V gene sequence: CDR1 ENHRY, CDR2 SYGVKD. CDR3 length: 18 residues. CDR3 DNA sequence: TGTGCCATCAGTTCAGGACTAGCGGGAGGGCGTAGGACAGATACGCAGTATTTT. Translated, it gives CAISSGLAGGRRTDTQYF.

The V gene is TRBV20-1, the J gene TRBJ1-1, with TRBD1 as a possible D gene (5 bases). CDR3 length equals 14 residues. Germline CDR1 reads DFQATT; CDR2 reads SNEGSKA (reference sequence). V was clipped by 3 bases and J by 8 bases, with 19 bases between them. In DNA form, the CDR3 reads TGCAGTGCTAGGAGAGAATCTAGTGGGACCGAAGCTTTCTTT. This gives the protein CSARRESSGTEAFF.